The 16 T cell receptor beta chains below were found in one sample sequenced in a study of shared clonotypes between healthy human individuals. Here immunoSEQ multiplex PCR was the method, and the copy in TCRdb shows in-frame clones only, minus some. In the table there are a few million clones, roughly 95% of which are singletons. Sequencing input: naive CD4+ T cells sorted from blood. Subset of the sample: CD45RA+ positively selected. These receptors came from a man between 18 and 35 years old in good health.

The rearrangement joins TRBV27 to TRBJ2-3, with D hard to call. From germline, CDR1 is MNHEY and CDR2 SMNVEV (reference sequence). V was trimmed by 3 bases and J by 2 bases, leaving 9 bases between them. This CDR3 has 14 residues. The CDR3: CASSFAPDTDTQYF. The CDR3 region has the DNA TGTGCCAGCAGTTTTGCCCCCGACACAGATACGCAGTATTTT.

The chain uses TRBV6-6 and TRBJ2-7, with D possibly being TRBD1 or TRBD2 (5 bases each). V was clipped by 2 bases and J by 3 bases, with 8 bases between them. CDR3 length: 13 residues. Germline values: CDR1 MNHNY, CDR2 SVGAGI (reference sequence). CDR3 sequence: CASSYQGVYEQYF. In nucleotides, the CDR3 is TGTGCCAGCAGTTACCAGGGAGTCTACGAGCAGTACTTC.

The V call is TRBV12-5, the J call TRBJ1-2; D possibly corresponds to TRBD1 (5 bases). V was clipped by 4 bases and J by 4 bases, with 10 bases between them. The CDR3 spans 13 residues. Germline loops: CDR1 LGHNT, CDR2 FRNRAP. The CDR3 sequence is CASGWGPRYGYTF. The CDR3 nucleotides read TGTGCTAGTGGTTGGGGACCGCGCTATGGCTACACCTTC.

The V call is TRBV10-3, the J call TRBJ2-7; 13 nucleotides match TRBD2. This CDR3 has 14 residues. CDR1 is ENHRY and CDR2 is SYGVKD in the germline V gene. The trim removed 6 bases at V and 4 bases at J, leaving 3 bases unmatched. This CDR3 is CAIREGLAGYEQYF. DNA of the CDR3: TGTGCCATCAGAGAGGGACTAGCGGGGTACGAGCAGTACTTC.

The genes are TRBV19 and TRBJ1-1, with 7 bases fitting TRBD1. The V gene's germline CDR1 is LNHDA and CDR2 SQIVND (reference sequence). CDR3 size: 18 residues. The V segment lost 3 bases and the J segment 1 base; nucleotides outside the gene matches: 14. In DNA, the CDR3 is TGTGCCAGTAGTATTGTCCCCCTCGCGACAGGGAGGAACACTGAAGCTTTCTTT. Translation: CASSIVPLATGRNTEAFF.

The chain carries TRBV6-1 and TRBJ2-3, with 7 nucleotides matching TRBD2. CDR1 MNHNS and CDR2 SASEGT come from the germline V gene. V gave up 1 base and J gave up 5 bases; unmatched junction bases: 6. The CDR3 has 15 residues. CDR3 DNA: TGTGCCAGCAGTGAAGGCGGGAGATTTGTAGATACGCAGTATTTT. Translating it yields CASSEGGRFVDTQYF.

The CDR3 region is CASTPATRGEQYF. The CDR3, as DNA: TGTGCCAGCACCCCGGCGACCCGGGGGGAGCAGTACTTC. V is TRBV7-9 and J is TRBJ2-7; weak D call: TRBD2 (6 bases). CDR1 and CDR2 (germline): SEHNR, FQNEAQ (reference sequence). The CDR3 length is 13 residues. Trimming shortened V by 7 bases and J by 7 bases, and 17 bases separated the two germline ends. Looking up the rest from reference TRBV7-9 and TRBJ2-7 gives the full variable domain: DTGVSQNPRHKITKRGQNVTFRCDPISEHNRLYWYRQTLGQGPEFLTYFQNEAQLEKSRLLSDRFSAERPKGSFSTLEIQRTEQGDSAMYLCASTPATRGEQYFGPGTRLTVT.

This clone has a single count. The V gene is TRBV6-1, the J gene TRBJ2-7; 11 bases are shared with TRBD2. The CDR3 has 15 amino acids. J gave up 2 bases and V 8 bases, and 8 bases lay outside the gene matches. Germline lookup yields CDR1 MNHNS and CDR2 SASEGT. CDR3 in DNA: TGTGCCAGCGGATACATAGCGGGGGGGCCCTACGAGCAGTACTTC. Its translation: CASGYIAGGPYEQYF.

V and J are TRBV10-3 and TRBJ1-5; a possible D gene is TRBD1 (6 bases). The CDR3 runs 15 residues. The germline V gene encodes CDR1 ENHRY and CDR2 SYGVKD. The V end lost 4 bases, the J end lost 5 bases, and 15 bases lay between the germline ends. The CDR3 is CAISGTQGGDQPQHF. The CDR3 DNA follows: TGTGCCATCAGTGGAACACAGGGAGGGGATCAGCCCCAGCATTTT.

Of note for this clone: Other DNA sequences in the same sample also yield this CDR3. CDR3 amino acids: CASSLVGGSTDTQYF. CDR3 coding DNA: TGTGCCAGCAGCTTGGTAGGTGGGAGTACCGATACGCAGTATTTT. The rearrangement links TRBV5-4 to TRBJ2-3, with D possibly matching TRBD2 (5 bases). V was clipped by 0 bases and J by 6 bases, with 14 bases between them. The CDR3 has 15 residues. CDR1 SGHNT and CDR2 YYREEE come from the germline V gene (reference sequence).

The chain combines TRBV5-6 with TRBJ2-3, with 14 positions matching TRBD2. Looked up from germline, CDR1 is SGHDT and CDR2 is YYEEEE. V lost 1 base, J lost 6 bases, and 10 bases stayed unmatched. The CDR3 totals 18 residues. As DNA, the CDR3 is TGTGCCAGCAGCTTGATGACTAGCGGGGGGGTAAAGGGCGATACGCAGTATTTT. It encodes CASSLMTSGGVKGDTQYF.

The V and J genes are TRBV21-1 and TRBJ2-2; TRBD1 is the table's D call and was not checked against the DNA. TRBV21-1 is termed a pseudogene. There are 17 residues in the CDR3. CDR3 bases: TGTGCCAGCAGCAAAGCGTCAGAAGGGGTCCGTACCGGGGAGCTGTTTTTT. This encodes CASSKASEGVRTGELFF.

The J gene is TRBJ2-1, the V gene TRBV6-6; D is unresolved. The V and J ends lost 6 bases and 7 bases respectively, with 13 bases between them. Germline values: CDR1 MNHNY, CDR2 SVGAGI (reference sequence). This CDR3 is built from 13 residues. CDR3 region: CASSRTLMNEQFF. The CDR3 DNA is TGTGCCAGCAGCCGTACCCTAATGAATGAGCAGTTCTTC.

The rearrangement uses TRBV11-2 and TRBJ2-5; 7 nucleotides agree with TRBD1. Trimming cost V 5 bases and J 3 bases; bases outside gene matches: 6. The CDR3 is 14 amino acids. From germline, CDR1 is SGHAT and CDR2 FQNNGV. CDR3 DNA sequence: TGTGCCAGCAGCCGGGACAGTCAGAAAGAGACCCAGTACTTC. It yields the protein CASSRDSQKETQYF.

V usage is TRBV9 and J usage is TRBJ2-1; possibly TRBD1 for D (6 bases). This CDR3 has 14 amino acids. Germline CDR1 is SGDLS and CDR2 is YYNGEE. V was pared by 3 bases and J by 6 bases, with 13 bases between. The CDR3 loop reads CASSAGQIGNEQFF. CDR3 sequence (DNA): TGTGCCAGCAGCGCTGGACAGATTGGCAATGAGCAGTTCTTC.

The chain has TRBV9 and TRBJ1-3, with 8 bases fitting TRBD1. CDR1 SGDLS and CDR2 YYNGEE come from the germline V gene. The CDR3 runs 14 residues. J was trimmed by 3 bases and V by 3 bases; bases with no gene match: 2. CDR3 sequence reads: CASSGTGGGNTIYF. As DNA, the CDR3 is TGTGCCAGCAGCGGAACAGGGGGTGGAAACACCATATATTTT.